The clone carrying this TCR beta chain was observed a few times. Using its own MiXCR run on the RACE reads, TCRdb lists one record per CDR3 protein. This table has about 120,000 distinct CDR3 sequences, approximately 13% appearing once. Time point specified: pre-sensitization, week 0. The treatment here: therapeutic diphenylcyclopropenone sensitization with weekly scalp DPC. The record originates from a study of human T cells and chemical hapten exposure. The clonotype originates from a woman aged 18-30 years with alopecia areata. Some clones in this sample may be carry-over from other donors' samples. The input for sequencing was whole blood, taken in connection with sensitization to the hapten diphenylcyclopropenone (DPC).

CDR3 DNA sequence: TGTGCCAGCAGCTTAGTGCGGGGGGCTAACACCGGGGAGCTGTTTTTT. Translation gives CASSLVRGANTGELFF. The chain couples TRBV7-8 to TRBJ2-2; TRBD2 matches 8 bases. The CDR3 length is 16 residues. Germline CDR1 and CDR2: SGHVS and FQNEAQ. The V segment lost 1 base and the J segment 2 bases; nucleotides outside the gene matches: 3.